The present TCR beta chain was sequenced within a study of cytomegalovirus exposure and HLA in healthy donors. The study's findings and limits: In an earlier analysis, about 87% or about 30%: the productive usage of most TCR beta V segments.

As for this clone: The antigen remains unidentified.

PCR involved 60 Vbeta and 13 Jbeta primers. The assay was immunoSEQ multiplex PCR, and TCRdb's table has in-frame clones only and misses some. The sample holds about 180,000 clones, around 77% seen once. The origin of this receptor is a woman aged 25 to 39 in good health and CMV-seronegative. The sequencing input was PBMCs.

CDR3 in amino acids: CASSIGQGAQGEAFF. In nucleotides, the CDR3 is TGTGCCAGTAGTATTGGGCAGGGGGCGCAGGGTGAAGCTTTCTTT. The chain recombines TRBV19 with TRBJ1-1; 8 bases are a match to TRBD1. Losses at the gene ends were 3 bases for V and 7 bases for J; bases not matched to a gene: 10. Germline V CDR1 and CDR2: LNHDA, SQIVND (reference sequence). CDR3 length: 15 amino acids. Based on the CDR3 plus reference TRBV19 and TRBJ1-1, the full variable domain is DGGITQSPKYLFRKEGQNVTLSCEQNLNHDAMYWYRQDPGQGLRLIYYSQIVNDFQKGDIAEGYSVSREKKESFPLTVTSAQKNPTAFYLCASSIGQGAQGEAFFGQGTRLTVV.